The text below deals with one T cell receptor beta chain. The study ran its PCR with 60 Vbeta and 13 Jbeta primers. Some clones are missing from TCRdb's copy, which holds only in-frame ones; the method was immunoSEQ multiplex PCR. The sample contains over 150,000 clones, approximately 80% of which appear only once. This specimen belongs to a study of cytomegalovirus exposure and HLA in healthy donors. The CDR3 has 13 residues. Germline CDR1 and CDR2: MDHEN and SYDVKM. V lost 6 bases and J lost 3; bases outside the gene matches: 4. The genes are TRBV28 and TRBJ2-5; 7 positions agree with TRBD1. The sample was PBMCs. This receptor was taken from a male donor in good health and CMV-seronegative. The CDR3 spells CASSSGQEETQYF. CDR3 bases: TGTGCCAGCAGCTCCGGACAGGAAGAGACCCAGTACTTC.